These 23 T cell receptor beta chains were sequenced from one sample in a study of OX40 agonist ivuxolimab in advanced cancers. Method: immunoSEQ multiplex PCR; TCRdb's copy keeps in-frame clones and lacks some. This sample has some 81,000 clones, with over 75% found just once. The sequences come from CD4+ or CD8+ T cells sorted from blood, collected in a trial of the OX40 agonist ivuxolimab. The source of these receptors is an adult with an advanced solid tumor such as melanoma, head and neck, liver or kidney cancer.

The chain uses TRBV10-3 and TRBJ2-1; 16 bases line up with TRBD2. The germline V gene has CDR1 ENHRY and CDR2 SYGVKD. This CDR3 spans 19 amino acids. V lost 2 bases to trimming and J lost 4 bases; unmatched junction nucleotides: 8. The CDR3 DNA sequence: TGTGCCATCAGTGAGATCGGGACTAGCGGGAGGGTTGGGTACAATGAGCAGTTCTTC. Its translation: CAISEIGTSGRVGYNEQFF.

The chain joins TRBV7-2 to TRBJ1-2; D uncertain. Germline loops: CDR1 SGHTA, CDR2 FQGNSA. Deletions cut 2 bases from V and 3 bases from J, with 16 bases between. The CDR3 extends over 16 amino acids. CDR3 bases: TGTGCCAGCAGCTTATTAACAGTACGGCGGGACTATGGCTACACCTTC. It encodes CASSLLTVRRDYGYTF.

This clone was detected only once. This chain connects TRBV6-4 to TRBJ2-1; D is ambiguous. V dropped 2 bases and J dropped 12 bases, with 14 bases sitting between them. The CDR3 consists of 13 residues. Per germline, CDR1 MRHNA and CDR2 SNTAGT. The CDR3 sequence is CASSDGGWGRQFF. The CDR3 DNA sequence: TGTGCCAGCAGTGACGGCGGCTGGGGTCGGCAGTTCTTC.

In this sample, this clone turned up once. The chain joins TRBV5-1 to TRBJ2-2, with D possibly being TRBD2 (6 bases). Trimming took off 0 bases at V and 0 bases at J, with 15 bases between the two ends. The CDR3 has 18 residues. CDR1 is SGHRS and CDR2 is YFSETQ in the germline V gene. CDR3 DNA: TGCGCCAGCAGCTTGGTAGATCTCGGGAGCGCGAACACCGGGGAGCTGTTTTTT. This translates into CASSLVDLGSANTGELFF. Looking up the rest from reference TRBV5-1 and TRBJ2-2 gives the full variable domain: KAGVTQTPRYLIKTRGQQVTLSCSPISGHRSVSWYQQTPGQGLQFLFEYFSETQRNKGNFPGRFSGRQFSNSRSEMNVSTLELGDSALYLCASSLVDLGSANTGELFFGEGSRLTVL.

The V and J genes are TRBV4-2 and TRBJ1-2; 7 bases align to TRBD1. CDR1 is LGHNA and CDR2 is YNFKEQ in the germline V gene. The trim removed 4 bases at V and 7 bases at J, leaving 9 bases unmatched. CDR3 length: 14 amino acids. The DNA for the CDR3 is TGTGCCAGCAGCCCGTCCGGGACAGAACGTGGCTACACCTTC. It translates to CASSPSGTERGYTF.

This clone qualifies as medium-sized (0.01 to 0.1%). V is TRBV11-3 and J is TRBJ2-5, with 10 positions matching TRBD2. The germline V gene encodes CDR1 SGHNT and CDR2 YENEEA. The V and J ends lost 4 bases and 5 bases, in that order; junction bases with no gene match: 10. The CDR3 runs 16 residues. In DNA form, the CDR3 reads TGTGCCAGCAGCTCCAGCGGGGGGGCGAGGTTGGAGACCCAGTACTTC. Translation: CASSSSGGARLETQYF.

The chain couples TRBV19 to TRBJ1-5, with D perhaps matching TRBD1 (5 bases). The germline gives CDR1 LNHDA, CDR2 SQIVND (reference sequence). Trimming took 2 bases from V and 2 from J, leaving 10 bases between them. The CDR3 extends over 15 amino acids. The CDR3 DNA reads TGTGCCAGTAGTATACGGGCGGGGGGCAATCAGCCCCAGCATTTT. Amino acids: CASSIRAGGNQPQHF.

V and J are TRBV18 and TRBJ1-4; D is uncertain. Trimming stripped 10 bases from V and 1 base from J, with 10 bases between. The germline CDR1 and CDR2 sequences are KGHSH and LQKENI. CDR3 length: 13 residues. The chain's CDR3 is CATRPKTNEKLFF. In DNA form, the CDR3 reads TGTGCCACCCGTCCGAAAACTAATGAAAAACTGTTTTTT.

The chain carries TRBV2 and TRBJ2-3; no clear D gene. V shed 4 bases and J shed 0 bases, with 5 bases lying between them. The CDR3 has 13 amino acids. CDR1 and CDR2 from the germline V gene are SNHLY and FYNNEI. The CDR3 spells CASSGLSTDTQYF. The CDR3 DNA follows: TGTGCCAGCAGTGGACTTAGCACAGATACGCAGTATTTT.

This chain links TRBV28 with TRBJ2-5; 7 bases line up with TRBD2. The CDR3 is 14 residues long. Looked up from germline, CDR1 is MDHEN and CDR2 is SYDVKM. With 3 bases clipped from V and 6 bases from J, the junction kept 7 bases outside the gene matches. The DNA of the CDR3 is TGTGCCAGCAGTTTTGGCGGGGGAGGGAAGACCCAGTACTTC. Protein: CASSFGGGGKTQYF.

In its sample, this clone was seen once. This chain joins TRBV5-1 and TRBJ2-3; 10 positions agree with TRBD2. The CDR3 length is 15 residues. The germline CDR1 and CDR2 sequences are SGHRS and YFSETQ. With V trimmed by 4 bases and J by 4 bases, 6 bases remained unmatched. The CDR3 spells CASSVSGGSADTQYF. As DNA, the CDR3 is TGCGCCAGCAGCGTTAGCGGGGGGTCCGCAGATACGCAGTATTTT.

This clone appeared a single time. The chain joins TRBV5-1 to TRBJ2-7; D possibly corresponds to TRBD2 (7 bases). The germline gives CDR1 SGHRS, CDR2 YFSETQ. V lost 1 base to trimming and J lost 2 bases, with 22 bases between them. The CDR3 sequence is 18 residues long. The CDR3 coding sequence is TGCGCCAGCAGCTTGCCGCAATCAGGCGGGGGCCAAACCTACGAGCAGTACTTC. It translates to CASSLPQSGGGQTYEQYF.

The chain joins TRBV5-4 to TRBJ2-7; 7 bases fit TRBD2. Trimming took 5 bases from V and 3 from J; bases not matched to a gene: 8. CDR3 size: 14 residues. CDR1 is SGHNT, CDR2 YYREEE, per germline (reference sequence). The CDR3 here is CASSTGAGVYEQYF. The CDR3 DNA is TGTGCCAGCAGTACAGGTGCGGGAGTCTACGAGCAGTACTTC.

The chain employs TRBV25-1 and TRBJ2-2, with a possible D match to TRBD2 (6 bases). CDR3 length equals 14 residues. Germline CDR1 MGHDK, CDR2 SYGVNS. Trimming left V 7 bases short and J 4 bases short, with 13 bases between. Here the CDR3 DNA reads TGTGCCAGCAACGGGGGAGGATTCACCGGGGAGCTGTTTTTT. Translated, it gives CASNGGGFTGELFF.

The rearrangement uses TRBV11-1 and TRBJ2-5; TRBD2 is a possible D gene (5 bases). Germline CDR1 SGHAT, CDR2 FQDESV (reference sequence). This CDR3 has 16 amino acids. V lost 5 bases and J lost 3, with 19 bases in between. The CDR3, as DNA: TGTGCCAGCAGCACGAGCCTTGAGGGTCGTGAAGAGACCCAGTACTTC. This encodes CASSTSLEGREETQYF.

This clone was seen once. The gene calls are TRBV6-8 and TRBJ2-1, with D uncertain. With 1 base removed from V and 3 bases from J, the gap between germline ends came to 10 bases. The CDR3 contains 15 residues. Germline V lookup: CDR1 MNHGY, CDR2 SAAAGT. The CDR3 sequence is CASSYWVDLYNEQFF. CDR3 bases: TGTGCCAGCAGTTACTGGGTGGACCTCTACAATGAGCAGTTCTTC.

V and J are TRBV10-2 and TRBJ1-4; TRBD1 might be the D (6 bases). Germline loops: CDR1 WSHSY, CDR2 SAAADI. CDR3 length: 15 residues. V was pared by 6 bases and J by 2 bases, with 13 bases between. In DNA, the CDR3 is TGCGCCAGCAGAGATTACAGGGCCACTAATGAAAAACTGTTTTTT. This translates into CASRDYRATNEKLFF.

The chain joins TRBV29-1 to TRBJ2-3; the match to TRBD2 covers 7 bases. From germline, CDR1 is SQVTM and CDR2 ANQGSEA. With V trimmed by 4 bases and J by 8 bases, 15 bases remained unmatched. The CDR3 covers 15 residues. This CDR3 is CSVGRLAVTSGTQYF. In DNA form, the CDR3 reads TGCAGCGTTGGAAGGCTAGCGGTGACCTCGGGTACGCAGTATTTT.

The chain recombines TRBV19 with TRBJ1-1; 7 nucleotides agree with TRBD1. V lost 8 bases, J lost 4 bases, and 22 bases stayed unmatched. The germline V gene encodes CDR1 LNHDA and CDR2 SQIVND (reference sequence). The CDR3 consists of 18 residues. CDR3 protein: CASPPPQGFAFGGTEAFF. CDR3 coding DNA: TGTGCCAGTCCTCCCCCACAGGGGTTCGCGTTTGGGGGCACTGAAGCTTTCTTT. Variable domain in full (rest from reference TRBV19 and TRBJ1-1): DGGITQSPKYLFRKEGQNVTLSCEQNLNHDAMYWYRQDPGQGLRLIYYSQIVNDFQKGDIAEGYSVSREKKESFPLTVTSAQKNPTAFYLCASPPPQGFAFGGTEAFFGQGTRLTVV.

The V gene is TRBV27, the J gene TRBJ2-3, with TRBD2 matching 14 bases. Losses at the gene ends were 6 bases for V and 2 bases for J; bases not matched to a gene: 16. This CDR3 spans 20 amino acids. In germline, CDR1 is MNHEY, CDR2 SMNVEV (reference sequence). The CDR3 sequence: CASSLTDPGLAGANTDTQYF. The CDR3 DNA reads as TGTGCCAGCAGCCTAACTGACCCGGGACTAGCGGGGGCCAACACAGATACGCAGTATTTT.

The gene calls are TRBV4-3 and TRBJ1-2, with D hard to call. The CDR3 totals 13 residues. Trimming took 4 bases from V and 4 from J, leaving 10 bases between them. CDR1 and CDR2 (germline): LGHNA, YSLEER. CDR3 bases: TGCGCCAGCAGCCCCTCAACGGCCTATGGCTACACCTTC. It specifies CASSPSTAYGYTF.

The V gene is TRBV6-1, the J gene TRBJ2-5; a weak D match, TRBD1 (5 bases). Germline CDR1 reads MNHNS; CDR2 reads SASEGT. The CDR3 is 13 amino acids. V was trimmed by 7 bases and J by 5 bases, leaving 14 bases between them. CDR3 DNA sequence: TGTGCCAGCAATAAACGGTGGGGCGAGACCCAGTACTTC. Protein product: CASNKRWGETQYF.

J is TRBJ2-2 and V is TRBV28; 7 bases map to TRBD2. CDR3 length: 15 amino acids. J was trimmed by 4 bases and V by 4 bases; bases with no gene match: 6. Germline CDR1 MDHEN, CDR2 SYDVKM. This CDR3 reads CASSWSRGVTGELFF. CDR3 bases: TGTGCCAGCAGTTGGTCCCGGGGGGTCACCGGGGAGCTGTTTTTT.